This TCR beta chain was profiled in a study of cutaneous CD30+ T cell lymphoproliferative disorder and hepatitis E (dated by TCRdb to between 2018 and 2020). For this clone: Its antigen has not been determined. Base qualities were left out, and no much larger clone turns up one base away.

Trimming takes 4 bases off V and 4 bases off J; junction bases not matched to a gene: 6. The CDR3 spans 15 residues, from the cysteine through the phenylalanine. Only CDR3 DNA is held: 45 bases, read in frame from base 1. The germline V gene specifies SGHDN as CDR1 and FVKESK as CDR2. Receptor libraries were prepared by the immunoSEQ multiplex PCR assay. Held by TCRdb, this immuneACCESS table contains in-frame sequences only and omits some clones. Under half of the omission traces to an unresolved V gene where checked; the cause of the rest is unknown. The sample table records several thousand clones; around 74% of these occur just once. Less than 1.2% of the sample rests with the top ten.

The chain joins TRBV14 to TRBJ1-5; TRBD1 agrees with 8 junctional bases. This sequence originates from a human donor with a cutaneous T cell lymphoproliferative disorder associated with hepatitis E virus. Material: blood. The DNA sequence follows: TGTGCCAGCAGCCCAGGACAGGGTGATAATCAGCCCCAGCATTTT. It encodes CASSPGQGDNQPQHF.